In this sample, the clone carrying this T cell receptor beta chain turned up once. The record originates from a study of siplizumab effects on memory and regulatory T cells. The CDR3 is 16 residues long. Germline V gives CDR1 SGHTA, CDR2 FQGNSA. The junction had 11 bases not matched to a gene; V was cut back by 4 bases and J by 8 bases. Method: immunoSEQ multiplex PCR; TCRdb's copy keeps in-frame clones and lacks some. Of about 64,000 clones listed, around 96% are singletons. This rearrangement joins TRBV7-2 to TRBJ2-1; TRBD2 matches at 10 bases. Sequenced material: naive CD8+ T cells sorted from blood. This clonotype was obtained from a human donor in good health. Here the CDR3 reads CASSSSSGGARDEQFF. CDR3 coding DNA: TGTGCCAGCAGCTCCTCGAGCGGGGGGGCTCGGGATGAGCAGTTCTTC. Full variable domain (missing parts from reference TRBV7-2 and TRBJ2-1): GAGVSQSPSNKVTEKGKDVELRCDPISGHTALYWYRQSLGQGLEFLIYFQGNSAPDKSGLPSDRFSAERTGGSVSTLTIQRTQQEDSAVYLCASSSSSGGARDEQFFGPGTRLTVL.